This T cell receptor beta chain was found in a study of T cells in lung cancer brain metastases. The count of this clone is one. Exclusion applied to any patient with a history of multiple malignancies. From germline, CDR1 is MGHDK and CDR2 SYGVNS. Trimming took 3 bases from V and 12 from J; bases not matched to a gene: 3. The CDR3 totals 12 residues. Measured with immunoSEQ multiplex PCR; TCRdb has only the in-frame clones, and not every one. Among 5,000 to 6,500 clones listed, about four fifths were seen once. The receptor was derived from a man in his fifties or sixties with non-small cell lung cancer that had spread to the brain. The V call is TRBV25-1, the J call TRBJ2-2, with TRBD1 identical over 8 bases. The sequencing sample was made of tumor tissue from a brain metastasis. CDR3 sequence reads: CASSDGQGQLFF. The CDR3 DNA reads TGTGCCAGCAGTGACGGACAGGGTCAGCTGTTTTTT.